Detailed here is one T cell receptor (beta chain). As yet, its antigen is unknown. This record comes from a study of blood T cells in healthy people across ages. Overall study findings and caveats: No conclusive comparison of naive versus antigen-experienced cells was possible with unsorted PBMCs. There was a strong correlation between TCR beta diversity and naive T cell percentage.

There are 13 residues in the CDR3. The V end lost 1 base, the J end lost 12 bases, and 16 bases lay between the germline ends. Per the germline V gene, CDR1 is SGHTA and CDR2 is FQGNSA. For the second PCR, which ran for roughly 6 to 12 cycles, a sample-barcoded 5' primer and a J-beta primer mix were used. Each sample provided no less than 2.5 million CDR3-containing paired-end reads. TCRdb analysed the 5' RACE reads with MiXCR anew, one entry per CDR3 protein. The profile shows 450,000 to 700,000 distinct CDR3 sequences, 27% of them singletons. The chain links TRBV7-2 to TRBJ2-7; D may be TRBD2 (5 bases). This receptor was identified in a woman in her seventies in good health. The sequenced material came from blood. The CDR3 DNA follows: TGTGCCAGCAGCTTAGATCAGCTAGCCGCGCGGTACTTC. It is translated as CASSLDQLAARYF.